This T cell receptor beta chain was obtained from a study of T cell responses to AZD1222 COVID-19 vaccine. Study results and caveats: Nearly half of spike-specific TCRs reportedly target unmutated variant regions. Vaccine-associated CD4 TCRs spanned spike, dominant at 160-218 and 743-854. Seropositivity was recorded at baseline in only 5 or 6 AZD1222 recipients. White British ancestry dominated among donors, who included more females, and clonal diversity was possibly underestimated.

Germline-derived CDR1 and CDR2 are SGHNT and YYREEE (reference sequence). The V and J ends lost 0 bases and 6 bases respectively, with 13 bases between them. The CDR3 is 14 residues long. Libraries were prepared by immunoSEQ multiplex PCR; TCRdb keeps only in-frame clonotypes and omits some of them. Recorded for this sample: about 140,000 clones. A remark on this clone: Its antigen is not identified.

Material: peripheral blood. The chain has TRBV5-4 and TRBJ2-7; perhaps TRBD2 as D (6 bases). This sequence was found in an adult in good health. CDR3: CASSLDRGTVEQYF. In nucleotides, the CDR3 is TGTGCCAGCAGCTTGGACCGGGGGACGGTCGAGCAGTACTTC.